This T cell receptor beta chain was profiled in a study of cytomegalovirus exposure and HLA in healthy donors. Unmatched junction bases numbered 17, after V lost 8 bases and J lost 4 bases. Looked up from germline, CDR1 is MNHEY and CDR2 is SMNVEV (reference sequence). This CDR3 region has 17 residues. Broader study findings: Some TCR beta chains (164 of them) were listed as cytomegalovirus-associated.

With regard to this clone: Its target is unknown.

Use of 60 Vbeta and 13 Jbeta primers characterized the PCR. Some clones are missing from TCRdb's copy, which holds only in-frame ones; the method was immunoSEQ multiplex PCR. The data hold about 190,000 clones, with 65% to 75% observed a single time. This receptor was taken from a man in his thirties or forties in good health and CMV-seropositive. The chain uses TRBV27 and TRBJ2-5; 9 bases are a match to TRBD1. The specimen was PBMCs. Here the CDR3 reads CASPEYVTGGGGETQYF. CDR3 DNA: TGTGCCAGCCCCGAATACGTCACAGGGGGCGGGGGAGAGACCCAGTACTTC.